This TCR beta chain emerged from a study of T cell changes during pregnancy in multiple sclerosis. Only in-frame clones appear in the TCRdb table, and some are missing; sequencing was by immunoSEQ multiplex PCR. The sample includes about 93,000 clones, 85% to 95% of them seen just once. This specimen consisted of peripheral blood, obtained after pregnancy. The source is a female donor with multiple sclerosis, enrolled in a pregnancy study.

The CDR3 DNA reads as TGTGCCAGCTCACCCGATTACAGGGGGACTAATGAAAAACTGTTTTTT. Amino acids: CASSPDYRGTNEKLFF. The J gene is TRBJ1-4, the V gene TRBV18, with TRBD1 matching 8 bases. Trimming cost V 3 bases and J 2 bases; bases outside gene matches: 5. CDR1 is KGHSH, CDR2 LQKENI, per germline. The CDR3 sequence is 16 residues long.